One and the same sample provided the 21 T cell receptor beta chains below, sequenced in a study of T cells in Graves' hyperthyroidism and ophthalmopathy. TCR beta CDR3 sequences were amplified from RNA transcripts. The HTBI primer set drove a first-round RT-PCR of the TCR CDR3. MiXCR was run by TCRdb on the multiplex PCR reads, yielding one entry per CDR3 protein. The sample gives 690,000 or so distinct CDR3 sequences, around 20% of which show up once; 15% to 20% is in the top ten. Sequencing was performed on blood. The source is a woman in her forties or fifties with Graves' hyperthyroidism that later progressed to Graves' ophthalmopathy.

This clonotype was picked up a small number of times. The chain recombines TRBV3-1 with TRBJ1-2; D remains unclear. V shed 0 bases and J shed 6 bases, with 14 bases lying between them. In germline, CDR1 is LGHDT, CDR2 YNNKEL (reference sequence). The CDR3 has 15 amino acids. The DNA for the CDR3 is TGTGCCAGCAGCCAAGATCAAGAAGGGTGGAATGGCTACACCTTC. This translates into CASSQDQEGWNGYTF.

This clonotype was recorded at least ten times. The rearrangement uses TRBV12-3 or TRBV12-4 and TRBJ2-5, with TRBD2 matching over 7 bases. V lost 2 bases and J lost 5; bases outside the gene matches: 8. The CDR3 covers 15 residues. Written as DNA, the CDR3 is TGTGCCAGCAGTTTACCCGAGCGGGGATGGGAGACCCAGTACTTC. Translated, it gives CASSLPERGWETQYF.

The V and J genes are TRBV5-1 and TRBJ2-3; the match to TRBD2 covers 16 bases. The CDR3 extends over 19 amino acids. Germline CDR1 reads SGHRS; CDR2 reads YFSETQ. The trim removed 1 base at V and 1 base at J, leaving 6 bases unmatched. This CDR3 is CASSLWGTSGGAGTDTQYF. CDR3 sequence (DNA): TGCGCCAGCAGCTTGTGGGGGACTAGCGGGGGGGCCGGCACAGATACGCAGTATTTT. The full variable domain, completed using reference TRBV5-1 and TRBJ2-3, is KAGVTQTPRYLIKTRGQQVTLSCSPISGHRSVSWYQQTPGQGLQFLFEYFSETQRNKGNFPGRFSGRQFSNSRSEMNVSTLELGDSALYLCASSLWGTSGGAGTDTQYFGPGTRLTVL.

This clonotype was recorded many times. This rearrangement joins TRBV20-1 to TRBJ1-6; 7 bases map to TRBD1. The V and J ends lost 6 bases and 7 bases, in that order; junction bases with no gene match: 6. The germline gives CDR1 DFQATT, CDR2 SNEGSKA (reference sequence). This CDR3 is 13 amino acids long. CDR3: CSAETGLNSPLHF. The DNA for the CDR3 is TGCAGTGCCGAGACAGGGTTGAATTCACCCCTCCACTTT.

The table lists this clonotype with many counts. The J gene is TRBJ2-1, the V gene TRBV20-1; the D is unclear. V lost 5 bases and J 0 bases, leaving 20 bases between the germline ends. The CDR3 is made up of 17 amino acids. CDR1 is DFQATT, CDR2 SNEGSKA, per germline (reference sequence). The CDR3 spells CSAPPDLSGSSYNEQFF. In nucleotides, the CDR3 is TGCAGTGCTCCACCCGATTTGTCGGGTAGCTCCTACAATGAGCAGTTCTTC.

This clonotype was picked up one time. The rearrangement links TRBV28 to TRBJ1-2; 8 positions match TRBD1. Germline V gene data show CDR1 as MDHEN and CDR2 as SYDVKM. With V trimmed by 6 bases and J by 3 bases, 15 bases remained unmatched. The CDR3 contains 17 residues. As DNA, the CDR3 is TGTGCCAGCAGGCAGGGGGCCAGTGACGGTGTTTACTATGGCTACACCTTC. Residues: CASRQGASDGVYYGYTF.

This clonotype was detected ten times or more. The V and J genes are TRBV7-3 and TRBJ1-6; D unresolved. Trimming pared 4 bases from V and 4 bases from J, leaving 5 bases between. The CDR3 consists of 13 residues. Germline loops: CDR1 SGHTA, CDR2 FQGTGA. CDR3 nucleotide sequence: TGTGCCAGCAGCTCTACGTATAATTCACCCCTCCACTTT. It translates to CASSSTYNSPLHF.

This clonotype occurred a few times. The V gene is TRBV27, the J gene TRBJ2-3; 9 bases are a match to TRBD2. This CDR3 spans 15 amino acids. Germline V gene data show CDR1 as MNHEY and CDR2 as SMNVEV (reference sequence). Unmatched junction bases numbered 7, after V lost 7 bases and J lost 2 bases. The CDR3 reads CASNLAGAFTDTQYF. CDR3 DNA sequence: TGTGCCAGCAACTTAGCGGGGGCCTTCACAGATACGCAGTATTTT.

This chain joins TRBV5-4 and TRBJ2-5; 12 nucleotides match TRBD2. The germline V gene encodes CDR1 SGHNT and CDR2 YYREEE (reference sequence). After removal of 4 bases from V and 2 bases from J, the junction contained 6 bases not matched to a gene. The length of the CDR3 is 16 residues. The CDR3 DNA is TGTGCCAGCAGCCATCCGACTAGCGGGGGTCAAGAGACCCAGTACTTC. It translates to CASSHPTSGGQETQYF.

In its sample, this clonotype was seen a few times. This chain connects TRBV19 to TRBJ2-3, with 10 bases aligning to TRBD1. The germline V gene encodes CDR1 LNHDA and CDR2 SQIVND (reference sequence). J lost 3 bases, V lost 6 bases, and 6 bases had no gene match. The CDR3 length is 15 residues. The CDR3 DNA reads as TGTGCCAGTAGGATTGGGGGACAGGGGACAGATACGCAGTATTTT. The encoded protein is CASRIGGQGTDTQYF.

Comments on this clonotype: Sequence at one end of the junction differs from germline and may be a read error. V is TRBV18 and J is TRBJ2-2; 7 nucleotides match TRBD1. The CDR3 length is 15 residues. Per the germline V gene, CDR1 is KGHSH and CDR2 is LQKENI. CDR3 sequence: CASSPRDSPTGEPFF. The DNA for the CDR3 is TGTGCCAGCTCTCCAAGGGACAGCCCCACCGGGGAGCCGTTTTTT.

The V gene is TRBV10-3, the J gene TRBJ2-2; TRBD1 is a possible D gene (7 bases). CDR1 and CDR2 (germline): ENHRY, SYGVKD. The V end was cut by 3 bases, the J end by 1 base, with 12 bases between. CDR3 length: 16 residues. The CDR3 DNA is TGTGCCATCAGTGATCGGAGGGGGCTGAACACCGGGGAGCTGTTTTTT. Amino acids: CAISDRRGLNTGELFF.

This clonotype was counted at least ten times. The CDR3 spells CASRGQGNQETQYF. In DNA form, the CDR3 reads TGTGCCAGCAGGGGACAGGGAAACCAAGAGACCCAGTACTTC. The chain uses TRBV28 and TRBJ2-5, with 9 bases fitting TRBD1. Germline V lookup: CDR1 MDHEN, CDR2 SYDVKM. The CDR3 totals 14 residues. The V and J ends lost 6 bases and 0 bases, in that order; junction bases with no gene match: 2.

This chain links TRBV6-1 with TRBJ1-6; 7 positions match TRBD1. The CDR3 is 16 residues long. Per germline, CDR1 MNHNS and CDR2 SASEGT. Trimming took 6 bases from V and 0 from J; bases not matched to a gene: 5. The CDR3 reads CASSRQGYSYNSPLHF. The CDR3 nucleotides are TGTGCCAGCAGCAGACAGGGCTACTCCTATAATTCACCCCTCCACTTT.

There are a few counts of this clonotype. The chain is built from TRBV6-1 and TRBJ2-5; D might be TRBD1 (5 bases). The V end was cut by 5 bases, the J end by 3 bases, with 13 bases between. Germline V gene data show CDR1 as MNHNS and CDR2 as SASEGT. The CDR3 contains 14 residues. The CDR3 nucleotides are TGTGCCAGCAGTCTCCACAGGACGGAAGAGACCCAGTACTTC. This encodes CASSLHRTEETQYF.

This clonotype was found a few times. The gene calls are TRBV7-6 and TRBJ1-5, with D tentatively TRBD1 (6 bases). There are 15 residues in the CDR3. The V end was cut by 1 base, the J end by 6 bases, with 13 bases between. Germline V lookup: CDR1 SGHVS, CDR2 FNYEAQ. CDR3 region: CASSLGARGVQPQHF. For the CDR3, the DNA is TGTGCCAGCAGCTTAGGGGCAAGGGGGGTTCAGCCCCAGCATTTT.

In the case of this clonotype: At one boundary the junction diverges from the germline segment, which might be a read error. V usage is TRBV7-9 and J usage is TRBJ1-1; 8 nucleotides match TRBD1. Per the germline V gene, CDR1 is SEHNR and CDR2 is FQNEAQ (reference sequence). There are 14 residues in the CDR3. CDR3 nucleotides: TGTGTCAGCAGTAAGGGACAGGTGAACACTGAAGCTTTCTTT. Amino acid sequence: CVSSKGQVNTEAFF.

This clonotype was counted many times. The CDR3 is CASALDRAQETQYF. CDR3 DNA: TGTGCCAGCGCACTAGACAGGGCACAAGAGACCCAGTACTTC. The V and J genes are TRBV6-1 and TRBJ2-5; 7 bases are shared with TRBD1. From germline, CDR1 is MNHNS and CDR2 SASEGT. With V trimmed by 8 bases and J by 2 bases, 8 bases remained unmatched. CDR3 length: 14 residues.

This clonotype was detected only a few times. The V and J genes are TRBV20-1 and TRBJ2-7, with 7 bases identical to TRBD1. CDR1 and CDR2 (germline): DFQATT, SNEGSKA (reference sequence). The J segment lost 3 bases and the V segment lost 5 bases, leaving 4 bases of the junction unmatched. CDR3 size: 12 residues. The CDR3 region is CSAPRQGYEQYF. DNA for the CDR3: TGCAGTGCTCCGAGACAGGGCTACGAGCAGTACTTC.

The chain links TRBV10-3 to TRBJ2-3; TRBD1 or TRBD2 may be the D gene (5 bases each). This CDR3 is built from 18 residues. Germline V gene data show CDR1 as ENHRY and CDR2 as SYGVKD. V lost 0 bases and J lost 0, with 16 bases in between. CDR3 DNA: TGTGCCATCAGTGAGTCGGGACCCGGGAAGGCTAGCACAGATACGCAGTATTTT. Residues: CAISESGPGKASTDTQYF.

The CDR3, as DNA: TGCGCCAGCAGCTTGGTTGTCGTGAGCTCCTACAATGAGCAGTTCTTC. Translation: CASSLVVVSSYNEQFF. The rearrangement links TRBV5-1 to TRBJ2-1; D is ambiguous. CDR3 length: 16 amino acids. Trimming stripped 0 bases from V and 0 bases from J, with 10 bases between. Per the germline V gene, CDR1 is SGHRS and CDR2 is YFSETQ.